This T cell receptor (beta chain) was observed in a study of cytomegalovirus exposure and HLA in healthy donors. Study conclusions and caveats: Sequencing artifact likely explains a cluster of highly shared sequence variants.

Worth noting for this clone: What it binds is not known.

For the donor in question, CMV serostatus went unrecorded. The CDR3 length is 15 residues. Germline CDR1 and CDR2: MGHRA and YSYEKL. The V gene lost 1 base and the J gene lost 4 bases, with 13 bases spanning the gap. With 60 Vbeta and 13 Jbeta primers, the PCR was carried out. Some clones are missing from TCRdb's copy, which holds only in-frame ones; the method was immunoSEQ multiplex PCR. The data contain about 130,000 clones, over 50% of them singletons. The sample was PBMCs. The source of this sequence is a human donor in good health. This chain uses TRBV4-1 with TRBJ1-2, with D maybe TRBD1 (5 bases). The CDR3, as DNA: TGCGCCAGCAGCCAAGGGGAAGGGGCACTCTATGGCTACACCTTC. Its protein product is CASSQGEGALYGYTF.